This TCR beta chain was identified in a study of vaccination and CD4 T cells after COVID-19. About the study: Convalescent patients, SARS-CoV-2 positive by nasal swab PCR, comprised about 10 mild cases and one severe case. A CEFX pool, an HIV-1 Nef pool, or else no peptide went into the control cultures. The study drew post-COVID samples a median 101 days after diagnosis (range 35 to 161).

The Oncomine TCR Beta short-read assay generated sequence data from the DNA of cultured CD4+ T cells. A single record per CDR3 protein comes from TCRdb applying MiXCR to the PCR reads. The table lists some 14,000 distinct CDR3 sequences, 20% to 25% of them singletons. This clonotype was detected a few times. No antigen is known for it. Germline assignment: CDR1 LNHDA and CDR2 SQIVND (reference sequence). V lost 2 bases and J lost 1, with 5 bases in between. The CDR3 contains 13 residues. Stated treatment: approximately 10-day PBMC culture with coronavirus spike peptide pools or control peptides (ViraFEST assay).

The chain combines TRBV19 with TRBJ1-1; D not certain. This receptor was obtained from a human donor with COVID-19. Specimen: cultured CD4+ T cells from blood. The CDR3, as DNA: TGTGCCAGTAGTATAAAAGAGAACACTGAAGCTTTCTTT. It codes for CASSIKENTEAFF.